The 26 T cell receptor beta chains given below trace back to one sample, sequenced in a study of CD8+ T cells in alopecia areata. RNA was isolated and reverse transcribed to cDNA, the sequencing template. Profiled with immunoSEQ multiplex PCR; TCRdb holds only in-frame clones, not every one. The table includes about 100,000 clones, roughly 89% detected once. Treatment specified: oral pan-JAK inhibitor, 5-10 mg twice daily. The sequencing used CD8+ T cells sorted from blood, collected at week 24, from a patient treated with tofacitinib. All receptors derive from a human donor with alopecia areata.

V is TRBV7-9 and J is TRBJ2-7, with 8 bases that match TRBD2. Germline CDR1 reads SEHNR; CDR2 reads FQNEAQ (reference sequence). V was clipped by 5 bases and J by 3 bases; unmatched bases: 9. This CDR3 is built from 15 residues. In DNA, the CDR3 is TGTGCCAGCAGCGCCCCCGGGACTAGGGGCTACGAGCAGTACTTC. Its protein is CASSAPGTRGYEQYF. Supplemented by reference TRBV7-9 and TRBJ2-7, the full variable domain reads DTGVSQNPRHKITKRGQNVTFRCDPISEHNRLYWYRQTLGQGPEFLTYFQNEAQLEKSRLLSDRFSAERPKGSFSTLEIQRTEQGDSAMYLCASSAPGTRGYEQYFGPGTRLTVT.

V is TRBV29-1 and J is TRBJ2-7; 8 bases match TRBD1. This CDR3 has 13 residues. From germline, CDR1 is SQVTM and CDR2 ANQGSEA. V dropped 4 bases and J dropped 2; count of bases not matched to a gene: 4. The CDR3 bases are TGCAGCGTTGGGGGGACAGGAGCCTACGAGCAGTACTTC. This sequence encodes CSVGGTGAYEQYF.

The CDR3 reads CASSEAQGIANEKLFF. CDR3 nucleotide sequence: TGTGCCAGCAGTGAGGCTCAGGGAATCGCTAATGAAAAACTGTTTTTT. The chain couples TRBV6-1 to TRBJ1-4; D may be TRBD1 (5 bases). The CDR3 spans 16 residues. Germline V gene data show CDR1 as MNHNS and CDR2 as SASEGT. V lost 3 bases, J lost 3 bases, and 14 bases lay in between.

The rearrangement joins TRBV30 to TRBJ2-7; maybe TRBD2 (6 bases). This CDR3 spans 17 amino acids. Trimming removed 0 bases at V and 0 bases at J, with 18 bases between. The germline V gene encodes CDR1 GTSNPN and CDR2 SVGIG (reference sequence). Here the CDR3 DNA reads TGTGCCTGGAGTGTCCTCGGGTTGTGGGGGGACTCCTACGAGCAGTACTTC. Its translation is CAWSVLGLWGDSYEQYF.

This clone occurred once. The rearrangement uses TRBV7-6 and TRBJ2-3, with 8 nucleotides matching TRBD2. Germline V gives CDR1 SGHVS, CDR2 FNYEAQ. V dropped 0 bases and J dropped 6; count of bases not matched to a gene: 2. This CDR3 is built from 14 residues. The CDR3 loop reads CASSLASGEDTQYF. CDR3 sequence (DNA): TGTGCCAGCAGCTTAGCTAGCGGGGAGGATACGCAGTATTTT.

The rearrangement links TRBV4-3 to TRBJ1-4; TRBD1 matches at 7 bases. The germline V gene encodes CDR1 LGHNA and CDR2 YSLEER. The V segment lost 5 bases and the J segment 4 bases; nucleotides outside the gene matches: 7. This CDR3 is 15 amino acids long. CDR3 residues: CASSSPGQSNEKLFF. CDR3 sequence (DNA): TGCGCCAGCAGCTCTCCGGGACAGAGTAATGAAAAACTGTTTTTT.

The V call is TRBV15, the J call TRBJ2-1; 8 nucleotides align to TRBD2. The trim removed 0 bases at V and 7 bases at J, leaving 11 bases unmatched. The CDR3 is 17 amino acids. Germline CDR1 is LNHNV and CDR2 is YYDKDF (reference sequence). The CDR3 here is CATSRDPPGGQKNEQFF. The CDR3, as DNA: TGTGCCACCAGCAGAGATCCTCCGGGGGGGCAGAAGAATGAGCAGTTCTTC. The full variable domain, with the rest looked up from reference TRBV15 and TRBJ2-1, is DAMVIQNPRYQVTQFGKPVTLSCSQTLNHNVMYWYQQKSSQAPKLLFHYYDKDFNNEADTPDNFQSRRPNTSFCFLDIRSPGLGDTAMYLCATSRDPPGGQKNEQFFGPGTRLTVL.

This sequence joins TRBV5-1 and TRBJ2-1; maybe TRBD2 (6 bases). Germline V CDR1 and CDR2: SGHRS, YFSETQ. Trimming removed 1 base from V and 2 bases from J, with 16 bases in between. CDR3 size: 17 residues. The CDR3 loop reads CASSLTTGARPYNEQFF. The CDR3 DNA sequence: TGCGCCAGCAGCTTGACCACGGGAGCAAGACCCTACAATGAGCAGTTCTTC.

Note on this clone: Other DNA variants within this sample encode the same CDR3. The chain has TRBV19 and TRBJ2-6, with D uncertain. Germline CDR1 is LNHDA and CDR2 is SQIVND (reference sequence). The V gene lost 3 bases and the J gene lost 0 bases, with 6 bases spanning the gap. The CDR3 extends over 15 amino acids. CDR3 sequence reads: CASSISSSGANVLTF. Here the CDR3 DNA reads TGTGCCAGTAGTATTTCGTCCTCTGGGGCCAACGTCCTGACTTTC.

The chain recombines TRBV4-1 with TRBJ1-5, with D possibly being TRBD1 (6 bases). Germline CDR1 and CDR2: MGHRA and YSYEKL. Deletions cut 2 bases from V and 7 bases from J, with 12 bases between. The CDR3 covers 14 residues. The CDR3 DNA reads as TGCGCCAGCAGCCAAAAAACAGGGCCCCAGCCCCAGCATTTT. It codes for CASSQKTGPQPQHF.

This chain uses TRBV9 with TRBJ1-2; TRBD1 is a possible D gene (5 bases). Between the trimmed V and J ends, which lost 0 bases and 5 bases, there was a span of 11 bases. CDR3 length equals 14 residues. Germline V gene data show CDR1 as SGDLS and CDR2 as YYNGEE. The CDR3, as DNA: TGTGCCAGCAGCGTAGGAGGGGCTCCTTATGGCTACACCTTC. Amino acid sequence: CASSVGGAPYGYTF.

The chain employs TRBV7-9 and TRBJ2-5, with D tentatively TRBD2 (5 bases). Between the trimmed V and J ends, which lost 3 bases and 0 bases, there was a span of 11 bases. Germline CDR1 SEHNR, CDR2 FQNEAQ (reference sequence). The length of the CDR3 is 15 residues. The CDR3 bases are TGTGCCAGCAGCTTTACTAGTCCGAACCAAGAGACCCAGTACTTC. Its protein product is CASSFTSPNQETQYF.

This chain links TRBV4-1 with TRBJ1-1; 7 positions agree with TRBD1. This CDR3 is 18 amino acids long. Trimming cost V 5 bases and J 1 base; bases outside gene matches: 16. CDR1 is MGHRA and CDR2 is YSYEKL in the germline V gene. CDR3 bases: TGCGCCAGCAGCGACTATGCAGGACGACAGGGATGGAACACTGAAGCTTTCTTT. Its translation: CASSDYAGRQGWNTEAFF.

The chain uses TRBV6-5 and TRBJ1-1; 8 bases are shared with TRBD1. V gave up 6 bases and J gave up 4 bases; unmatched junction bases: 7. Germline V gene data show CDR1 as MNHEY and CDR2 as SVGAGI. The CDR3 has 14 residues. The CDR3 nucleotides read TGTGCCAGCAGGCACGGACAGGGCGGCACTGAAGCTTTCTTT. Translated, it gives CASRHGQGGTEAFF.

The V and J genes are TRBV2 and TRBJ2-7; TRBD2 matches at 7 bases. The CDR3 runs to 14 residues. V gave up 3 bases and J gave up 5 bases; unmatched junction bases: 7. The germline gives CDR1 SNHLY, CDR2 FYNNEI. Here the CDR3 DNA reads TGTGCCAGCAGTGATGGGGGAGGGGTAAACGAGCAGTACTTC. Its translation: CASSDGGGVNEQYF.

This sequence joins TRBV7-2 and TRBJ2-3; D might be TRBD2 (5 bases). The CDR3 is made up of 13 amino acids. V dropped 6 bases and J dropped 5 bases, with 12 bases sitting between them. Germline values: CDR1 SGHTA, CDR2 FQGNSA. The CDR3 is CASSYSGEDTQYF. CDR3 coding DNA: TGTGCCAGCAGTTACTCCGGGGAAGATACGCAGTATTTT.

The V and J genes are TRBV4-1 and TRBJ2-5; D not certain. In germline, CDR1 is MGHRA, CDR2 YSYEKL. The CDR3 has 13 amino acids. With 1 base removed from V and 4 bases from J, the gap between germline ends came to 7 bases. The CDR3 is CASSQGPLETQYF. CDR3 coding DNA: TGCGCCAGCAGCCAAGGACCACTAGAGACCCAGTACTTC.

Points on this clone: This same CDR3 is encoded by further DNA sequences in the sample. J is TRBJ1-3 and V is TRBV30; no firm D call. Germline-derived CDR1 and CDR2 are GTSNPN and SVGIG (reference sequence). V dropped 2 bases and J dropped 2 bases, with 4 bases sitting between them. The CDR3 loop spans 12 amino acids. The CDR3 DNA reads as TGTGCCTGGAGTCCGGCTGGAAACACCATATATTTT. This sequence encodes CAWSPAGNTIYF.

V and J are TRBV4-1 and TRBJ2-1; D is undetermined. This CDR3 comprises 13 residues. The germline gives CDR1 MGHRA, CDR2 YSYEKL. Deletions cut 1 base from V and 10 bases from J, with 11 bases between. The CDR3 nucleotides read TGCGCCAGCAGCCAAGCCATCGTCGGAGAGCAGTTCTTC. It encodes CASSQAIVGEQFF.

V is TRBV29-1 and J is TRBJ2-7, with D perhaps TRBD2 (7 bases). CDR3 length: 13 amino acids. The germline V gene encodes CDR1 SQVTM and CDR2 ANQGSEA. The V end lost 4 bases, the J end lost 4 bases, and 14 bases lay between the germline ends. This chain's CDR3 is CSVAGGATYEQYF. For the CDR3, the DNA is TGCAGCGTTGCGGGGGGCGCAACTTACGAGCAGTACTTC.

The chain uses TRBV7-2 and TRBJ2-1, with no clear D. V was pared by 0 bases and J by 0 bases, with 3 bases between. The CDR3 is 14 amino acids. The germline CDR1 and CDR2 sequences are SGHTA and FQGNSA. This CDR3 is CASSLASSYNEQFF. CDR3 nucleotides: TGTGCCAGCAGCTTAGCCAGCTCCTACAATGAGCAGTTCTTC.

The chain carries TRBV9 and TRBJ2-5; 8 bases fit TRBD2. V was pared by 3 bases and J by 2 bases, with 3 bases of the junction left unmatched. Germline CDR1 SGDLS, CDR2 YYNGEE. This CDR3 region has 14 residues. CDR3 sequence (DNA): TGTGCCAGCAGCGGGGGACTAGTTCAAGAGACCCAGTACTTC. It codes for CASSGGLVQETQYF.

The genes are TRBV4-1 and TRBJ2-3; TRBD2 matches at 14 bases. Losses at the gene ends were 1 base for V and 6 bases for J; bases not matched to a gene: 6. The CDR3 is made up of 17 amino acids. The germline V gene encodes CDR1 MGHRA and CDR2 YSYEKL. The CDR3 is CASSQVRLAGGRDTQYF. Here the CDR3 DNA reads TGCGCCAGCAGCCAAGTTAGACTAGCGGGGGGGCGGGATACGCAGTATTTT.

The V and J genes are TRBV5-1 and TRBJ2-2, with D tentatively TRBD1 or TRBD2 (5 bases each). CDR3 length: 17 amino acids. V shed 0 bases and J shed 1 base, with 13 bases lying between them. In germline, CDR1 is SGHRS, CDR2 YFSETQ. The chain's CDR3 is CASSLDPGALNTGELFF. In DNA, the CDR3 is TGCGCCAGCAGCTTGGATCCCGGGGCATTGAACACCGGGGAGCTGTTTTTT.

Written as DNA, the CDR3 is TGTGCCACCCTCGGGTCCAGCAGGGCCTACGAGCAGTACTTC. Its translation is CATLGSSRAYEQYF. The genes are TRBV10-3 and TRBJ2-7; maybe TRBD1 (5 bases). V was shortened by 10 bases and J by 2 bases, with 18 bases between the two germline ends. Per germline, CDR1 ENHRY and CDR2 SYGVKD. This CDR3 region has 14 residues.

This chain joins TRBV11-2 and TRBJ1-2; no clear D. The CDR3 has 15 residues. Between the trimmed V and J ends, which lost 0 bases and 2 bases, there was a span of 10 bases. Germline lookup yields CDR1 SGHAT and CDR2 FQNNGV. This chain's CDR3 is CASSLDRAVNYGYTF. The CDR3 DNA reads TGTGCCAGCAGCTTAGATCGCGCAGTAAACTATGGCTACACCTTC.